This note documents a single TCR beta chain sequence. This CDR3 is 13 amino acids long. Per the germline V gene, CDR1 is GTSNPN and CDR2 is SVGIG (reference sequence). The ends were cut back, 3 bases at V and 6 bases at J, with 9 bases in the middle. The data were obtained in a study of CD8 T cells in Susac syndrome. RNA was extracted with the RNeasy kit, and a quantity of roughly 0.5 to 1 ug was reverse transcribed using random hexamers. By means of immunoSEQ multiplex PCR, TCR beta CDR3 spanning 54 Vbeta and 13 Jbeta underwent amplification. A single record per CDR3 protein comes from TCRdb applying MiXCR to the immunoSEQ multiplex PCR reads. The table lists almost 450,000 distinct CDR3 sequences, 75% to 90% of them singletons, with roughly 0.1% in the top ten. Multiple sclerosis controls were treatment-naive patients with stable or active relapsing-remitting disease.

Sequencing was done on a sample of CD8+ T cells from PBMCs. This sequence joins TRBV30 and TRBJ1-6; the D is unclear. This TCR was sampled from a human donor with multiple sclerosis. In nucleotides, the CDR3 is TGTGCCTGGAGAGTGGGGAGTAATTCACCCCTCCACTTT. It specifies CAWRVGSNSPLHF.